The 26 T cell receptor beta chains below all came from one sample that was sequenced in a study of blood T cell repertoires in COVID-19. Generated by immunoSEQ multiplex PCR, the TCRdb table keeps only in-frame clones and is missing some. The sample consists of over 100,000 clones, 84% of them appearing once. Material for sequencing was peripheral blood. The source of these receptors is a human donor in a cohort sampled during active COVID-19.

CDR3 amino acids: CASSSGLAGRGGDLREQYF. CDR3 bases: TGTGCCAGCAGCTCCGGACTAGCGGGGCGTGGTGGAGATTTGAGGGAGCAGTACTTC. The V call is TRBV3-1 (or the pseudogene TRBV3-2), the J call TRBJ2-7, with 12 bases fitting TRBD2. Germline loops: CDR1 LGHDT, CDR2 YNNKEL (reference sequence). Germline trimming cut 5 bases from V and 7 bases from J; bases unmatched to any gene: 21. CDR3 length: 19 amino acids.

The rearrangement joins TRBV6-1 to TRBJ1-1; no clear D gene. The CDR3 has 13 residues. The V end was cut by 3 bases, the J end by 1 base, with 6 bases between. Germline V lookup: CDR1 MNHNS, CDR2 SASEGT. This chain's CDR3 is CASSDQENTEAFF. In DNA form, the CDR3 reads TGTGCCAGCAGTGATCAGGAGAACACTGAAGCTTTCTTT.

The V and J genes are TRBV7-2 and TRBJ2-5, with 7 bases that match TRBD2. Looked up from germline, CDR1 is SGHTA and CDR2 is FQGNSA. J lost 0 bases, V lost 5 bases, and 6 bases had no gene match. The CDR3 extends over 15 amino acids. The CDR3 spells CASSPPGGYQETQYF. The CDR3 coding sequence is TGTGCCAGCAGCCCCCCCGGGGGGTACCAAGAGACCCAGTACTTC.

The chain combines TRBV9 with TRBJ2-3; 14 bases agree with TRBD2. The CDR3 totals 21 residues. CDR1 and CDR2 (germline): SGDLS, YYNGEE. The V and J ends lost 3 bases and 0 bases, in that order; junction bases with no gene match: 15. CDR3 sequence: CASSARDRTSGGFPSTDTQYF. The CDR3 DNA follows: TGTGCCAGCAGCGCCCGCGATAGGACTAGCGGGGGGTTCCCTAGCACAGATACGCAGTATTTT.

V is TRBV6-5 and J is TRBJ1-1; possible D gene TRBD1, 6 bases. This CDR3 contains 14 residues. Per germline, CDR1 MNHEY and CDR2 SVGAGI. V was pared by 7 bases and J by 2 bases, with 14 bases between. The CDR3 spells CASTAQGANTEAFF. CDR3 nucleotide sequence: TGTGCCAGCACCGCACAGGGTGCCAACACTGAAGCTTTCTTT.

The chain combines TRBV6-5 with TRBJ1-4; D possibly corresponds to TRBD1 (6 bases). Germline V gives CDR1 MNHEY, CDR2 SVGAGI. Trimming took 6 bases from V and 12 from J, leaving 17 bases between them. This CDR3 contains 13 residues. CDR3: CASRERAKGELFF. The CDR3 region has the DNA TGTGCCAGCAGGGAGAGGGCAAAGGGGGAACTGTTTTTT.

The CDR3 nucleotides read TGTGCCAGCACCCCCATGGGAGGGTACGGCTACACCTTC. Its translation: CASTPMGGYGYTF. V is TRBV6-5 and J is TRBJ1-2; no definite D call. Germline loops: CDR1 MNHEY, CDR2 SVGAGI. The CDR3 runs to 13 residues. The ends were cut back, 7 bases at V and 8 bases at J, with 17 bases in the middle.

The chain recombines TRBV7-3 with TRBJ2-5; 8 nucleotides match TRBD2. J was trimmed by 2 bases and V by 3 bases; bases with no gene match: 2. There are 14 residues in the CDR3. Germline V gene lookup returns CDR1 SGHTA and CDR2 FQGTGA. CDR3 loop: CASSFSGVQETQYF. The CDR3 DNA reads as TGTGCCAGCAGCTTTAGCGGGGTTCAAGAGACCCAGTACTTC. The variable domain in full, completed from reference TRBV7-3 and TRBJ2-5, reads GAGVSQTPSNKVTEKGKYVELRCDPISGHTALYWYRQSLGQGPEFLIYFQGTGAADDSGLPNDRFFAVRPEGSVSTLKIQRTERGDSAVYLCASSFSGVQETQYFGPGTRLLVL.

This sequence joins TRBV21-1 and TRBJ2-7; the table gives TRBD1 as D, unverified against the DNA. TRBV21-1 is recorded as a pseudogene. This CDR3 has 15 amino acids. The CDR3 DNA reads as TGTGCCAGCAGCCGAAAGGGGCAGCGCACCTACGAGCAGTACTTC. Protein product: CASSRKGQRTYEQYF.

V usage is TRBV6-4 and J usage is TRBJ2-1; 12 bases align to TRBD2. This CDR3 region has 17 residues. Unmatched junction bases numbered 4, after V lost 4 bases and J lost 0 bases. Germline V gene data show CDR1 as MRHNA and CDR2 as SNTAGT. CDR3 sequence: CASSVLAGGSSYNEQFF. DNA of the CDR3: TGTGCCAGCAGTGTTCTAGCGGGGGGGAGCTCCTACAATGAGCAGTTCTTC.

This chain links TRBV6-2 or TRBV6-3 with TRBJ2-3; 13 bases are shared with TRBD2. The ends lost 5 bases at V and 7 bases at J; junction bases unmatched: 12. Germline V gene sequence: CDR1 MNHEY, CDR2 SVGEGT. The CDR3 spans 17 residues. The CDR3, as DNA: TGTGCCAGCAGTCCAGCTGTACTAGCGGGGGGGCCTCATACGCAGTATTTT. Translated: CASSPAVLAGGPHTQYF.

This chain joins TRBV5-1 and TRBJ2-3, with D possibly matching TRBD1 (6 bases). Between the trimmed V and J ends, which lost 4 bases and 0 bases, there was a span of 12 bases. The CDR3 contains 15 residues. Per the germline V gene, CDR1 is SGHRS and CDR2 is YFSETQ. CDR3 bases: TGCGCCAGCAGCGCAGATACAGGGAGCACAGATACGCAGTATTTT. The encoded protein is CASSADTGSTDTQYF.

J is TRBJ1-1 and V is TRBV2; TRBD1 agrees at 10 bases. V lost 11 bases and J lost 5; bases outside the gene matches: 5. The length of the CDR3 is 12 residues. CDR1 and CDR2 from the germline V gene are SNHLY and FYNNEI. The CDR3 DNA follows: TGTGCCTGCCGGGACAGGGGAACTGAAGCTTTCTTT. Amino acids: CACRDRGTEAFF.

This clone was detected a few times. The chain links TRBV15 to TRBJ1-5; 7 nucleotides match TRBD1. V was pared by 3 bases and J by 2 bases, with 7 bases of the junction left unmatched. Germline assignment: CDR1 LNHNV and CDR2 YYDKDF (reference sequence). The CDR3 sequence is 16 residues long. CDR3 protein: CATSSETGERNQPQHF. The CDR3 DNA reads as TGTGCCACCAGCAGTGAAACAGGGGAACGCAATCAGCCCCAGCATTTT.

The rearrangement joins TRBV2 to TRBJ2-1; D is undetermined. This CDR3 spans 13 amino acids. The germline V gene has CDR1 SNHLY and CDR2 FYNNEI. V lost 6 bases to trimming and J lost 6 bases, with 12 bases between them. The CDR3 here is CASRPKTANEQFF. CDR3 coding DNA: TGTGCCAGCAGACCGAAGACTGCCAATGAGCAGTTCTTC.

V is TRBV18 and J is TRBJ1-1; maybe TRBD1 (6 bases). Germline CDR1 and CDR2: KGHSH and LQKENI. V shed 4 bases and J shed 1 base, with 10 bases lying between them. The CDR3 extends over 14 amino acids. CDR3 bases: TGTGCCAGCTCACGTGGACAGTCGAACACTGAAGCTTTCTTT. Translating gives CASSRGQSNTEAFF.

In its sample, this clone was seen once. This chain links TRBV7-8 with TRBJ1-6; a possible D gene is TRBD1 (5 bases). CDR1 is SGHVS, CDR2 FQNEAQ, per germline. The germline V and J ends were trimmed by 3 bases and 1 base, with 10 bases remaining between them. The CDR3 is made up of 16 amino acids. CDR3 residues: CASSFGQGSYNSPLHF. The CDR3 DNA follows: TGTGCCAGCAGCTTCGGGCAGGGATCCTATAATTCACCCCTCCACTTT.

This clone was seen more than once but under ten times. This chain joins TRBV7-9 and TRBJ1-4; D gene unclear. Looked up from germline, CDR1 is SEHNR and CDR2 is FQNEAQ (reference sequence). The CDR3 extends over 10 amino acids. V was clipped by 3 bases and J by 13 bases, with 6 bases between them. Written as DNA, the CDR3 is TGTGCCAGCAGCTTCTTGAGACTGTTTTTT. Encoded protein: CASSFLRLFF.

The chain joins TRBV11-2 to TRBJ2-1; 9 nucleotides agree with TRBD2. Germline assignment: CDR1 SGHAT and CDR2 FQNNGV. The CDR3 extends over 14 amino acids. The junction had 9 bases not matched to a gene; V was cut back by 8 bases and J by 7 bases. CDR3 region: CASGAGLAFNEQFF. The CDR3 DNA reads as TGTGCCAGCGGCGCGGGACTAGCTTTTAATGAGCAGTTCTTC. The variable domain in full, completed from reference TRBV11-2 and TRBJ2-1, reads EAGVAQSPRYKIIEKRQSVAFWCNPISGHATLYWYQQILGQGPKLLIQFQNNGVVDDSQLPKDRFSAERLKGVDSTLKIQPAKLEDSAVYLCASGAGLAFNEQFFGPGTRLTVL.

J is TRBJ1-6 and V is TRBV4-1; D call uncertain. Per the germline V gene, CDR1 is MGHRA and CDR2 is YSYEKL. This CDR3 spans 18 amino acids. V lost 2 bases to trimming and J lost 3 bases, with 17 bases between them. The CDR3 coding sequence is TGCGCCAGCAGCCAAATCCCCTTAAACTCCTACTATAATTCACCCCTCCACTTT. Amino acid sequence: CASSQIPLNSYYNSPLHF.

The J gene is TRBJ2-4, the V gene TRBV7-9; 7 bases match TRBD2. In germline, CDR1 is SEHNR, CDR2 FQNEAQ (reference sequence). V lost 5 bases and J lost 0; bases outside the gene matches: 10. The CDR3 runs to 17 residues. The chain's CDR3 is CASSQWGWGGAKNIQYF. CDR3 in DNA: TGTGCCAGCAGCCAATGGGGTTGGGGGGGAGCCAAAAACATTCAGTACTTC.

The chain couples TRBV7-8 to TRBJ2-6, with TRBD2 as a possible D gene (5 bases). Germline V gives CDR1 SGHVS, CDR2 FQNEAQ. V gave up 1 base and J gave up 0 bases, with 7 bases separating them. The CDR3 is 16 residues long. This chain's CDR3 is CASSLVRASGANVLTF. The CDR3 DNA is TGTGCCAGCAGCTTAGTGCGGGCCTCTGGGGCCAACGTCCTGACTTTC.

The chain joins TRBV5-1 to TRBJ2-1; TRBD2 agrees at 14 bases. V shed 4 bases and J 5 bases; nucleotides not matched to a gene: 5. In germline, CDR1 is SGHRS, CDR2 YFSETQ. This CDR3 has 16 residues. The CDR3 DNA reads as TGCGCCAGCAGCGCCGGACTAGCGGGGGGAAACAATGAGCAGTTCTTC. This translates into CASSAGLAGGNNEQFF.

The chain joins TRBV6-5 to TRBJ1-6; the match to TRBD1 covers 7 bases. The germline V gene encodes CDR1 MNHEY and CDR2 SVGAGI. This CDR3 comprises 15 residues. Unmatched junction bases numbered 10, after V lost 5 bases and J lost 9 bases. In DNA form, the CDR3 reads TGTGCCAGCAGTCGCCCGGGACAGTCTACTTCACCCCTCCACTTT. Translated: CASSRPGQSTSPLHF.

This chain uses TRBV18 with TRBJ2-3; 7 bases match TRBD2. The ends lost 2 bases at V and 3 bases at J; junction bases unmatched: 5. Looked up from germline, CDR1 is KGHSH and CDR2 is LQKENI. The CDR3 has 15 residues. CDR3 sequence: CASSPNSGGTDTQYF. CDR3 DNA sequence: TGTGCCAGCTCACCAAACTCCGGGGGGACAGATACGCAGTATTTT.

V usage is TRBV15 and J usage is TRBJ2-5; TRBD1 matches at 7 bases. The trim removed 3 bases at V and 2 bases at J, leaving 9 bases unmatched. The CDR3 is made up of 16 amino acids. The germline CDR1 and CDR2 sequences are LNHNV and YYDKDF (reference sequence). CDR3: CATSRNPGQTQETQYF. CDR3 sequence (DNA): TGTGCCACCAGCAGGAACCCGGGACAGACACAAGAGACCCAGTACTTC.